The 11 T cell receptor beta chains listed next were all sequenced from one sample in a study of CD8 T cells in Susac syndrome (dated by TCRdb to between 2017 and 2020). The method behind the library was the immunoSEQ multiplex PCR assay. RNA was extracted using the RNeasy kit, and about 0.5 to 1 ug of the RNA was reverse transcribed with random hexamers. TCRdb redid the processing of the public reads, applying fastp at Q25 and MiXCR, and retained in-frame beta chains. Each entry merges the rows of one CDR3 protein and shows their most common DNA and genes. The sample table shows 130,000 to 150,000 distinct CDR3 sequences, and roughly 95% are seen once. In total, the top ten clones hold 0.065% to 0.1% of the sample. The material sequenced was CD4+ T cells from PBMCs. Receptors were obtained from a human donor in good health.

The chain uses TRBV15 and TRBJ1-2, with D uncertain. Germline loops: CDR1 LNHNV, CDR2 YYDKDF (reference sequence). The CDR3 runs to 14 residues. The ends were cut back, 1 base at V and 0 bases at J, with 6 bases in the middle. CDR3 amino acids: CATSRVPANYGYTF. The CDR3 DNA reads as TGTGCCACCAGCAGAGTTCCAGCTAACTATGGCTACACCTTC.

The table lists this clonotype with a count of one. V gene TRBV10-3 combines with J gene TRBJ2-7; tentative D call: TRBD1 (6 bases). Germline loops: CDR1 ENHRY, CDR2 SYGVKD. CDR3 size: 13 residues. Between the trimmed V and J ends, which lost 4 bases and 2 bases, there was a span of 9 bases. CDR3 loop: CAISAAGAYEQYF. The CDR3 nucleotides are TGTGCCATCAGTGCCGCAGGGGCCTACGAGCAGTACTTC.

The rearrangement joins TRBV18 to TRBJ1-1, with 7 positions matching TRBD1. There are 14 residues in the CDR3. The germline CDR1 and CDR2 sequences are KGHSH and LQKENI. V lost 8 bases, J lost 1 base, and 7 bases stayed unmatched. CDR3 nucleotides: TGTGCCAGCAGTCCCGGGACAGCGAACACTGAAGCTTTCTTT. The encoded protein is CASSPGTANTEAFF.

The rearrangement links TRBV12-3 or TRBV12-4 to TRBJ2-5; D remains unclear. The CDR3 covers 10 residues. Trimming shortened V by 7 bases and J by 7 bases, and 7 bases separated the two germline ends. The CDR3 DNA follows: TGTGCCAGCAAAGTTGGGACCCAGTACTTC. Encoded protein: CASKVGTQYF.

The chain combines TRBV20-1 with TRBJ2-7, with a weak D call TRBD2 (6 bases). The V end was cut by 3 bases, the J end by 5 bases, with 17 bases between. Germline-derived CDR1 and CDR2 are DFQATT and SNEGSKA (reference sequence). There are 14 residues in the CDR3. The CDR3 is CSASPPRENNEQYF. The CDR3 DNA reads TGCAGTGCTAGCCCCCCCCGGGAGAACAACGAGCAGTACTTC.

The chain employs TRBV7-9 and TRBJ2-7; D perhaps matches TRBD2 (5 bases). The CDR3 is 12 residues long. CDR1 and CDR2 (germline): SEHNR, FQNEAQ (reference sequence). V dropped 4 bases and J dropped 3 bases, with 7 bases sitting between them. The CDR3 loop is CASSSGNYEQYF. Here the CDR3 DNA reads TGTGCCAGCAGCTCCGGGAACTACGAGCAGTACTTC.

The V and J genes are TRBV28 and TRBJ1-2; maybe TRBD1 (5 bases). From germline, CDR1 is MDHEN and CDR2 SYDVKM. The CDR3 is 16 amino acids. V was shortened by 5 bases and J by 1 base, with 17 bases between the two germline ends. DNA for the CDR3: TGTGCCAGCAGTCGGCCCGGTGGAGGGGATAACTATGGCTACACCTTC. It yields the protein CASSRPGGGDNYGYTF.

The J gene is TRBJ2-5, the V gene TRBV27, with D perhaps TRBD2 (6 bases). Germline loops: CDR1 MNHEY, CDR2 SMNVEV (reference sequence). V lost 5 bases and J lost 10, with 17 bases in between. This CDR3 contains 13 residues. CDR3 in DNA: TGTGCCAGCAGTAAAGGGACTTTCAAGGGCCAGTACTTC. It encodes CASSKGTFKGQYF.

The CDR3 loop reads CASSYSSMNTEAFF. As DNA, the CDR3 is TGTGCCAGCAGTTACTCCTCGATGAACACTGAAGCTTTCTTT. The rearrangement uses TRBV6-5 and TRBJ1-1; D not certain. Germline V lookup: CDR1 MNHEY, CDR2 SVGAGI. Trimming took 0 bases from V and 0 from J, leaving 5 bases between them. The CDR3 runs 14 residues.

CDR3 bases: TGTGCCAGCAGCTCGCGGACAGGGGGTGCAGATACGCAGTATTTT. Its protein is CASSSRTGGADTQYF. The chain employs TRBV7-9 and TRBJ2-3; 10 positions agree with TRBD1. Germline-derived CDR1 and CDR2 are SEHNR and FQNEAQ (reference sequence). The V and J ends lost 4 bases and 4 bases, in that order; junction bases with no gene match: 5. CDR3 length equals 15 residues.

This chain joins TRBV5-1 and TRBJ2-2, with a possible D match to TRBD2 (5 bases). The CDR3 loop spans 16 amino acids. Per germline, CDR1 SGHRS and CDR2 YFSETQ. Trimming took 1 base from V and 3 from J, leaving 13 bases between them. The CDR3 region has the DNA TGCGCCAGCAGCTTGACCCCACCGGGATACACCGGGGAGCTGTTTTTT. Translated, it gives CASSLTPPGYTGELFF.